The present T cell receptor (beta chain) was sequenced within a study of T cells in Graves' hyperthyroidism and ophthalmopathy. Points from the study as a whole: Through a model of 13 V-J features, ophthalmopathy was separated from stable hyperthyroidism. Among thyroid clonotypes expanded above 0.001, most also appeared in blood.

The germline CDR1 and CDR2 sequences are SEHNR and FQNEAQ (reference sequence). Trimming took 5 bases from V and 8 from J, leaving 9 bases between them. The CDR3 totals 11 residues. Concerning this clonotype itself: Its antigen is as yet unknown.

Diagnoses used clinical symptoms, serum thyroxine and TRAb, thyroid ultrasound and orbital computed tomography. Researchers took RNA transcripts and amplified the TCR beta CDR3 regions from them. The HTBI primer set was used in a first-round RT-PCR of the TCR CDR3. TCRdb used MiXCR to reprocess the multiplex PCR reads, holding one entry per CDR3 protein. The sample has 450,000 to 700,000 distinct CDR3 sequences; around 46% are singletons. This sequence joins TRBV7-9 and TRBJ1-1, with D possibly being TRBD1 (6 bases). This receptor was identified in an adult woman with Graves' disease, either hyperthyroidism or ophthalmopathy (not recorded which). Sequencing was performed on peripheral blood or thyroid tissue (not recorded which). The chain's CDR3 is CASSRQAEAFF. Here the CDR3 DNA reads TGTGCCAGCAGCCGACAGGCAGAAGCTTTCTTT.